Presented here are 27 T cell receptor beta chains from one specimen sequenced in a study of cytomegalovirus exposure and HLA in healthy donors. Amplification used 60 Vbeta primers and 13 Jbeta primers. The assay was immunoSEQ multiplex PCR, and TCRdb's table has in-frame clones only and misses some. The profile shows 100,000 to 150,000 clones, about 70% of them singletons. Sequences were obtained from PBMCs. These receptors were obtained from an older woman in good health and CMV-seropositive.

V usage is TRBV18 and J usage is TRBJ1-1; TRBD1 might be the D (6 bases). Trimming took off 3 bases at V and 0 bases at J, with 14 bases between the two ends. The germline gives CDR1 KGHSH, CDR2 LQKENI. This CDR3 is built from 16 residues. The CDR3 region is CASSPLDSYMNTEAFF. CDR3 sequence (DNA): TGTGCCAGCTCACCGTTGGACAGCTACATGAACACTGAAGCTTTCTTT.

V and J are TRBV6-6 and TRBJ2-1; tentatively, D is TRBD1 (5 bases). The CDR3 loop spans 16 amino acids. The V end lost 2 bases, the J end lost 4 bases, and 15 bases lay between the germline ends. CDR1 MNHNY and CDR2 SVGAGI come from the germline V gene (reference sequence). The CDR3 DNA reads TGTGCCAGCAGTTACGGTCCAGGGATAGCATACAATGAGCAGTTCTTC. It is translated as CASSYGPGIAYNEQFF.

There are a few counts of this clone. Mismatch with germline at one junction end may stem from a read error. The rearrangement joins TRBV11-2 to TRBJ2-7; the match to TRBD1 covers 10 bases. CDR1 and CDR2 (germline): SGHAT, FQNNGV. This CDR3 region has 14 residues. CDR3 loop: CASSPGQGTYEQYF. The CDR3 nucleotides are TGTGCAAGCAGCCCGGGACAGGGGACCTACGAGCAGTACTTC.

CDR3: CASSPSRGTAMNTEAFF. CDR3 nucleotides: TGTGCCAGCAGCCCTAGTAGAGGGACAGCGATGAACACTGAAGCTTTCTTT. V gene TRBV7-9 combines with J gene TRBJ1-1, with TRBD1 matching 7 bases. With V trimmed by 5 bases and J by 0 bases, 12 bases remained unmatched. The CDR3 length is 17 residues. Germline V gene lookup returns CDR1 SEHNR and CDR2 FQNEAQ (reference sequence).

This chain joins TRBV7-9 and TRBJ1-5; TRBD1 agrees at 7 bases. The CDR3 consists of 14 residues. Germline-derived CDR1 and CDR2 are SEHNR and FQNEAQ (reference sequence). The V segment lost 3 bases and the J segment 7 bases; nucleotides outside the gene matches: 6. As DNA, the CDR3 is TGTGCCAGCAGCTTGGGTAGGGGGCAACAGCCCCAGCATTTT. Its protein is CASSLGRGQQPQHF.

The genes are TRBV7-9 and TRBJ1-6; possible D gene TRBD1, 6 bases. Germline V gene lookup returns CDR1 SEHNR and CDR2 FQNEAQ (reference sequence). CDR3 size: 16 residues. Trimming stripped 6 bases from V and 7 bases from J, with 19 bases between. The CDR3 here is CASSPPLGQVNSPLHF. The CDR3 bases are TGTGCCAGCAGTCCCCCGCTGGGACAAGTAAATTCACCCCTCCACTTT.

The chain links TRBV4-2 to TRBJ1-2; D perhaps matches TRBD1 (6 bases). This CDR3 has 14 amino acids. V was clipped by 1 base and J by 7 bases, with 13 bases between them. Germline V lookup: CDR1 LGHNA, CDR2 YNFKEQ. Here the CDR3 reads CASSQALQGIGYTF. CDR3 sequence (DNA): TGTGCCAGCAGCCAAGCCCTACAGGGAATTGGCTACACCTTC.

The chain carries TRBV6-4 and TRBJ1-1; no firm D call. Trimming pared 3 bases from V and 3 bases from J, leaving 8 bases between. CDR1 MRHNA and CDR2 SNTAGT come from the germline V gene. The CDR3 runs 13 residues. CDR3 sequence reads: CASSEQSYTEAFF. The CDR3 DNA sequence: TGTGCCAGCAGTGAACAGTCATACACTGAAGCTTTCTTT.

The chain carries TRBV30 and TRBJ2-7; D is possibly TRBD1 (6 bases). Germline CDR1 GTSNPN, CDR2 SVGIG (reference sequence). This CDR3 is built from 15 residues. Between the trimmed V and J ends, which lost 5 bases and 1 base, there was a span of 18 bases. The CDR3 spells CAWGLDRGGSYEQYF. The CDR3, as DNA: TGTGCCTGGGGATTGGACAGAGGGGGATCCTACGAGCAGTACTTC.

V usage is TRBV28 and J usage is TRBJ2-7; 8 bases align to TRBD2. The CDR3 covers 14 residues. Germline values: CDR1 MDHEN, CDR2 SYDVKM. With V trimmed by 10 bases and J by 0 bases, 8 bases remained unmatched. The CDR3 coding sequence is TGTGCCACCCAACCAGCGGGAGACTCCTACGAGCAGTACTTC. Amino acids: CATQPAGDSYEQYF.

The chain combines TRBV5-8 with TRBJ2-2; 7 nucleotides line up with TRBD1. CDR1 is SGHTS and CDR2 is YDEGEE in the germline V gene. This CDR3 has 16 residues. Trimming removed 7 bases from V and 0 bases from J; junction bases left unmatched: 9. DNA of the CDR3: TGTGCCAGCCGAAAATGGGGACAGTCGAACACCGGGGAGCTGTTTTTT. Translation: CASRKWGQSNTGELFF.

This chain joins TRBV11-2 and TRBJ1-1; 7 bases fit TRBD1. This CDR3 is built from 14 residues. Looked up from germline, CDR1 is SGHAT and CDR2 is FQNNGV. V trimming: 5 bases; J trimming: 7 bases; junction bases outside the gene matches: 10. The CDR3 DNA follows: TGTGCCAGCAGCAGACTGAGACAGGGAGGTGAAGCTTTCTTT. The encoded protein is CASSRLRQGGEAFF.

With regard to this clone: The same CDR3 is also encoded by other DNA sequences in this sample. This chain links TRBV7-8 with TRBJ2-5, with a weak D call TRBD1 (5 bases). Trimming left V 5 bases short and J 1 base short, with 11 bases between. CDR1 SGHVS and CDR2 FQNEAQ come from the germline V gene. The CDR3 runs to 14 residues. CDR3 nucleotides: TGTGCCAGCAGCCCAACCAGGGTCCAAGAGACCCAGTACTTC. It specifies CASSPTRVQETQYF.

The J gene is TRBJ2-2, the V gene TRBV29-1; D gene unclear. Looked up from germline, CDR1 is SQVTM and CDR2 is ANQGSEA. Trimming took off 0 bases at V and 4 bases at J, with 12 bases between the two ends. The length of the CDR3 is 15 residues. CDR3 loop: CSVEDLTARTGELFF. CDR3 DNA sequence: TGCAGCGTTGAAGATCTAACAGCCCGCACCGGGGAGCTGTTTTTT.

Worth noting for this clone: Distinct nucleotide sequences in the sample also encode this CDR3. The chain couples TRBV30 to TRBJ1-3; D uncertain. V lost 2 bases to trimming and J lost 0 bases, with 8 bases between them. Germline V CDR1 and CDR2: GTSNPN, SVGIG (reference sequence). This CDR3 spans 14 amino acids. The CDR3 region has the DNA TGTGCCTGGAGTACGGGGAACTCTGGAAACACCATATATTTT. Translating it yields CAWSTGNSGNTIYF.

This clone was seen a handful of times. The rearrangement uses TRBV23-1 and TRBJ1-6; a weak D match, TRBD1 (5 bases). TRBV23-1 is placed among ORFs of uncertain function. This CDR3 is 17 amino acids long. Trimming cost V 4 bases and J 6 bases, with 19 bases left between them. CDR3 sequence (DNA): TGCGCCAGCAGTCCGCCAATCCCAGGACAACTTAATTCACCCCTCCACTTT. This translates into CASSPPIPGQLNSPLHF.

The CDR3 reads CASSLSVRTEAFF. Written as DNA, the CDR3 is TGTGCCAGCAGTTTATCGGTCCGGACTGAAGCTTTCTTT. The chain carries TRBV27 and TRBJ1-1; D is undetermined. CDR3 length equals 13 residues. The germline CDR1 and CDR2 sequences are MNHEY and SMNVEV (reference sequence). Deletions cut 0 bases from V and 5 bases from J, with 7 bases between.

The chain joins TRBV27 to TRBJ1-1; TRBD1 matches at 9 bases. The CDR3 is 18 amino acids. The ends lost 5 bases at V and 5 bases at J; junction bases unmatched: 18. Per the germline V gene, CDR1 is MNHEY and CDR2 is SMNVEV (reference sequence). The CDR3 sequence is CASSHFPPSQGAGTEAFF. CDR3 sequence (DNA): TGTGCCAGCAGTCATTTTCCCCCCTCACAGGGGGCAGGAACTGAAGCTTTCTTT.

This rearrangement joins TRBV6-1 to TRBJ2-7; D is unresolved. The CDR3 is made up of 14 amino acids. Trimming pared 3 bases from V and 0 bases from J, leaving 9 bases between. Germline V gives CDR1 MNHNS, CDR2 SASEGT. CDR3 sequence: CASSDPGSSYEQYF. The CDR3 coding sequence is TGTGCCAGCAGTGATCCAGGAAGCTCCTACGAGCAGTACTTC.

This clone was detected only a few times. The same CDR3 arises from other DNA sequences in this sample as well. This sequence joins TRBV6-5 and TRBJ1-1, with a weak D call TRBD1 (6 bases). This CDR3 has 13 amino acids. Trimming pared 5 bases from V and 1 base from J, leaving 8 bases between. Per germline, CDR1 MNHEY and CDR2 SVGAGI. The CDR3 sequence: CASSRTANTEAFF. The DNA of the CDR3 is TGTGCCAGCAGTCGGACAGCGAACACTGAAGCTTTCTTT.

The genes are TRBV2 and TRBJ1-2; maybe TRBD1 (6 bases). This CDR3 region has 15 residues. Germline CDR1 SNHLY, CDR2 FYNNEI. V was pared by 11 bases and J by 4 bases, with 23 bases between. CDR3 coding DNA: TGTGCCTCCAAAGGGGGTGGATTTTCGGGCTATGGCTACACCTTC. As protein: CASKGGGFSGYGYTF.

The gene calls are TRBV15 and TRBJ2-5; D is unclear. The better agreement between TRBJ2-7 and the DNA end casts doubt on the J call. This CDR3 is built from 13 residues. Per germline, CDR1 LNHNV and CDR2 YYDKDF (reference sequence). This CDR3 is CATSRDREYEQYF. For the CDR3, the DNA is TGTGCCACCAGCAGAGATAGAGAGTACGAGCAGTACTTC.

This clone was counted only a few times. The J gene is TRBJ2-5, the V gene TRBV2; 13 nucleotides match TRBD2. The CDR3 is made up of 14 amino acids. Trimming removed 4 bases from V and 5 bases from J; junction bases left unmatched: 1. Germline V lookup: CDR1 SNHLY, CDR2 FYNNEI. The CDR3 spells CASSATSGGETQYF. CDR3 nucleotide sequence: TGTGCCAGCAGTGCGACTAGCGGGGGGGAGACCCAGTACTTC. Full variable domain (missing parts from reference TRBV2 and TRBJ2-5): EPEVTQTPSHQVTQMGQEVILRCVPISNHLYFYWYRQILGQKVEFLVSFYNNEISEKSEIFDDQFSVERPDGSNFTLKIRSTKLEDSAMYFCASSATSGGETQYFGPGTRLLVL.

The genes are TRBV2 and TRBJ2-5, with 11 bases matching TRBD2. V was clipped by 5 bases and J by 5 bases; unmatched bases: 7. The CDR3 sequence is 15 residues long. The germline V gene has CDR1 SNHLY and CDR2 FYNNEI. The CDR3 nucleotides are TGTGCCAGCAGTTACTTAGCGGGGGGGAGTGAGACCCAGTACTTC. Translating gives CASSYLAGGSETQYF.

The V gene is TRBV7-8, the J gene TRBJ1-1; 7 bases are a match to TRBD1. V was clipped by 2 bases and J by 6 bases; unmatched bases: 6. The CDR3 extends over 14 amino acids. Per germline, CDR1 SGHVS and CDR2 FQNEAQ. This chain's CDR3 is CASSLMSGGPEAFF. In DNA, the CDR3 is TGTGCCAGCAGCTTAATGTCAGGGGGTCCTGAAGCTTTCTTT. Based on the CDR3 plus reference TRBV7-8 and TRBJ1-1, the full variable domain is GAGVSQSPRYKVAKRGQDVALRCDPISGHVSLFWYQQALGQGPEFLTYFQNEAQLDKSGLPSDRFFAERPEGSVSTLKIQRTQQEDSAVYLCASSLMSGGPEAFFGQGTRLTVV.

This clone was counted only a few times. The chain carries TRBV6-6 and TRBJ1-1; no clear D. Germline assignment: CDR1 MNHNY and CDR2 SVGAGI (reference sequence). The V end was cut by 0 bases, the J end by 3 bases, with 14 bases between. CDR3 size: 16 residues. The CDR3 loop is CASSYSIAPLDTEAFF. The CDR3 coding sequence is TGTGCCAGCAGTTACTCGATAGCTCCCTTGGACACTGAAGCTTTCTTT.

Notes on this clone: The junction differs from germline at one of its ends, possibly a read error. The J gene is TRBJ1-4, the V gene TRBV18, with TRBD1 as a possible D gene (5 bases). In germline, CDR1 is KGHSH, CDR2 LQKENI. This CDR3 contains 14 residues. The CDR3 protein is CASSPRGTNEKLFF. The CDR3 bases are TGTGCCAGCTCACCACGGGGGACTAACGAAAAACTGTTTTTT.